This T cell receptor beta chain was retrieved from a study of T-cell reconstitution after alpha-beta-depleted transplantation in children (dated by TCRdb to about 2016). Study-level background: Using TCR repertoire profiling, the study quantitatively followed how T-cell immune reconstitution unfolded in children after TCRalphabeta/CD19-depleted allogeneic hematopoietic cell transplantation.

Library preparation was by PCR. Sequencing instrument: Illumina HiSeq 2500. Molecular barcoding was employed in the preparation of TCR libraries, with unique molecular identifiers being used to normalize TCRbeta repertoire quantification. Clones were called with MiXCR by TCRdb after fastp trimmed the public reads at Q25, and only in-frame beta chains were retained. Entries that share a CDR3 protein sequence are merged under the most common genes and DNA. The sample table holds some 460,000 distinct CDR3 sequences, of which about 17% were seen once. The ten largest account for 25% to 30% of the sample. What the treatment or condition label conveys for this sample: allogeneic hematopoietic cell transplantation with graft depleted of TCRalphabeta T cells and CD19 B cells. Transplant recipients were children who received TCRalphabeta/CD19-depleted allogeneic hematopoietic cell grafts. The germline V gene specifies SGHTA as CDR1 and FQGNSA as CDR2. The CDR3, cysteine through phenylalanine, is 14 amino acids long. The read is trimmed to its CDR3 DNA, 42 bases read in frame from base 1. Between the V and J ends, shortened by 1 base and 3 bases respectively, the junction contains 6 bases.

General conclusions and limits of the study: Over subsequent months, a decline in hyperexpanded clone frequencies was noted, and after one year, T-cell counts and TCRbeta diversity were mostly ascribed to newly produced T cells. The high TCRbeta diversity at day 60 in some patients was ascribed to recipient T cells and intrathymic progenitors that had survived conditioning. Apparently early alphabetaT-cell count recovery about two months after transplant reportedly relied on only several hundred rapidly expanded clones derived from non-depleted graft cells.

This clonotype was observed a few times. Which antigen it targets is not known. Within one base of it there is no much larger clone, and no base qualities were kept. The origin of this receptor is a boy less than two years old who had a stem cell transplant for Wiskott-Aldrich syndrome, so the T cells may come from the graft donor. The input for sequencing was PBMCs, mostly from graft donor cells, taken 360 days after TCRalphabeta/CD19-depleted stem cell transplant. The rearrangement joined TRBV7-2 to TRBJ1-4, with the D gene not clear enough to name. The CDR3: CASSLGVSNEKLFF. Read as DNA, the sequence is TGTGCCAGCAGCTTAGGGGTGTCTAATGAAAAACTGTTTTTT.